These 21 T cell receptor beta chains were all obtained from the same sample, sequenced in a study of regulatory T cells in long-lasting Graves disease. The authors built TCR beta libraries using iRepertoire HTBI primers and Arm-PCR of CDR3 regions. TCRdb fed the multiplex PCR reads into MiXCR, producing one record per CDR3 protein. The repertoire holds around 300,000 distinct CDR3 sequences, with around a fifth as singletons. Indicated time point: persistent/refractory GD, antithyroid drugs over 5 years with positive TRAb. After RNA was extracted from PBMCs, the TCR library was made from it. The specimen was peripheral blood mononuclear cells (PBMCs), collected when the disease was refractory, from a patient treated with antithyroid drugs. The receptors shown here come from a female donor with Graves disease.

The gene calls are TRBV7-2 and TRBJ2-7; D uncertain. TRBJ2-3 matches the DNA end more closely, so the J call is doubtful. Germline CDR1 reads SGHTA; CDR2 reads FQGNSA. The CDR3 covers 14 residues. The CDR3 DNA is TGTGCCAGCAGCCCCAGTTGGGGTTCCGATACGCAGTATTTT. Protein sequence: CASSPSWGSDTQYF.

V and J are TRBV19 and TRBJ2-7; D gene ambiguous. The CDR3 covers 14 residues. Trimming shortened V by 3 bases and J by 2 bases, and 11 bases separated the two germline ends. The germline gives CDR1 LNHDA, CDR2 SQIVND (reference sequence). DNA for the CDR3: TGTGCCAGTAGTATGGAACTCTGGGCCTACGAGCAGTACTTC. It specifies CASSMELWAYEQYF.

The V call is TRBV6-5, the J call TRBJ2-7; no definite D call. This CDR3 contains 13 residues. Per germline, CDR1 MNHEY and CDR2 SVGAGI. Trimming removed 2 bases from V and 5 bases from J, with 10 bases in between. CDR3 sequence: CASSYSHHDEQYF. In DNA form, the CDR3 reads TGTGCCAGCAGTTACAGCCACCACGACGAGCAGTACTTC.

There are a few counts of this clonotype. The CDR3 is CASSPGQPREKLFF. The CDR3 nucleotides are TGTGCCAGCAGTCCGGGACAGCCAAGGGAAAAACTGTTTTTT. The chain is built from TRBV27 and TRBJ1-4, with 7 bases lining up with TRBD1. Germline loops: CDR1 MNHEY, CDR2 SMNVEV (reference sequence). Trimming cost V 5 bases and J 8 bases; bases outside gene matches: 8. There are 14 residues in the CDR3.

Turning to this clonotype: A read error is possible here, since a much larger clone lies one base away. This chain uses TRBV5-5 with TRBJ2-5, with 9 nucleotides matching TRBD1. Germline-derived CDR1 and CDR2 are SGHKS and YYEKEE (reference sequence). The CDR3 contains 15 residues. CDR3: CAGSWGQGTRETQYF. The DNA of the CDR3 is TGTGCCGGCAGCTGGGGACAGGGTACGAGGGAGACCCAGTACTTC.

A few counts support this clonotype. The chain is built from TRBV6-1 and TRBJ2-7; a possible D gene is TRBD2 (6 bases). Trimming removed 8 bases at V and 4 bases at J, with 21 bases between. The CDR3 has 15 amino acids. The germline gives CDR1 MNHNS, CDR2 SASEGT. In DNA form, the CDR3 reads TGTGCCAGCGTTCAGACTCGCGGGATTAGTTACGAGCAGTACTTC. It specifies CASVQTRGISYEQYF.

The V and J genes are TRBV18 and TRBJ1-2, with unresolved D. Germline CDR1 is KGHSH and CDR2 is LQKENI. The V end was cut by 3 bases, the J end by 3 bases, with 14 bases between. This CDR3 is built from 15 residues. The CDR3 loop is CASSPDRGVHYGYTF. The CDR3 DNA sequence: TGTGCCAGCTCACCCGACCGTGGAGTTCACTATGGCTACACCTTC.

The chain has TRBV7-2 and TRBJ2-2; a possible D gene is TRBD2 (6 bases). V lost 7 bases and J lost 5, with 20 bases in between. The germline V gene has CDR1 SGHTA and CDR2 FQGNSA. The CDR3 length is 16 residues. The CDR3 nucleotides read TGTGCCAGCAACCCAGCGTCCAGCGGGCTTACCGGGGAGCTGTTTTTT. Translating it yields CASNPASSGLTGELFF.

This clonotype came up many times. The chain uses TRBV11-2 and TRBJ1-1; D uncertain. Looked up from germline, CDR1 is SGHAT and CDR2 is FQNNGV. Deletions cut 0 bases from V and 2 bases from J, with 10 bases between. This CDR3 contains 15 residues. The DNA of the CDR3 is TGTGCCAGCAGCTTAGACCGGGCCCTCAACACTGAAGCTTTCTTT. Translating gives CASSLDRALNTEAFF. Full variable domain (outside the CDR3, taken from reference TRBV11-2 and TRBJ1-1): EAGVAQSPRYKIIEKRQSVAFWCNPISGHATLYWYQQILGQGPKLLIQFQNNGVVDDSQLPKDRFSAERLKGVDSTLKIQPAKLEDSAVYLCASSLDRALNTEAFFGQGTRLTVV.

Note on this clonotype: Being one base from a much bigger clone, this may be a read error. The conserved phenylalanine or tryptophan normally closing the CDR3 is absent here, so this likely arose from a read error. This chain links TRBV7-2 with TRBJ2-2; D uncertain. CDR1 SGHTA and CDR2 FQGNSA come from the germline V gene. This CDR3 is 15 amino acids long. Between the trimmed V and J ends, which lost 1 base and 5 bases, there was a span of 11 bases. The CDR3 protein is CASSLGRAGTGELFL. CDR3 nucleotide sequence: TGTGCCAGCAGCTTAGGAAGGGCCGGGACCGGGGAGCTGTTTCTT.

A remark on this clonotype: Possible read error: a much larger clone is one base away. This chain joins TRBV2 and TRBJ2-7; TRBD2 agrees at 8 bases. This CDR3 comprises 14 residues. Germline V CDR1 and CDR2: SNHLY, FYNNEI. CDR3 amino acids: CASIVAGSSYEQCF. The CDR3 coding sequence is TGTGCCAGCATAGTAGCGGGATCCTCCTACGAGCAGTGCTTC.

This clonotype appeared a few times. CDR3 sequence: CASGSLAGGAGELFF. The CDR3, as DNA: TGTGCCAGCGGCTCATTAGCGGGAGGTGCCGGGGAGCTGTTTTTT. The gene calls are TRBV11-2 and TRBJ2-2; TRBD2 aligns across 10 bases. This CDR3 spans 15 amino acids. Per the germline V gene, CDR1 is SGHAT and CDR2 is FQNNGV. V trimming: 8 bases; J trimming: 6 bases; junction bases outside the gene matches: 9. Variable domain in full (rest from reference TRBV11-2 and TRBJ2-2): EAGVAQSPRYKIIEKRQSVAFWCNPISGHATLYWYQQILGQGPKLLIQFQNNGVVDDSQLPKDRFSAERLKGVDSTLKIQPAKLEDSAVYLCASGSLAGGAGELFFGEGSRLTVL.

V usage is TRBV30 and J usage is TRBJ1-1; a weak D match, TRBD1 (5 bases). Germline V CDR1 and CDR2: GTSNPN, SVGIG (reference sequence). The V end lost 0 bases, the J end lost 1 base, and 12 bases lay between the germline ends. This CDR3 has 15 residues. The CDR3 DNA reads as TGTGCCTGGAGTGTTTTTCTGGGGGAGAACACTGAAGCTTTCTTT. It is translated as CAWSVFLGENTEAFF.

The CDR3 protein is CATSRSRDNYEQYF. As DNA, the CDR3 is TGTGCCACCAGCAGATCCCGGGACAACTACGAGCAGTACTTC. The genes are TRBV2 and TRBJ2-7; tentative D call: TRBD1 (6 bases). CDR3 length equals 14 residues. V lost 10 bases to trimming and J lost 3 bases, with 19 bases between them. Germline V lookup: CDR1 SNHLY, CDR2 FYNNEI.

This clonotype came up a few times. Because the CDR3 is missing its conserved closing phenylalanine or tryptophan, this is likely a read error. This chain links TRBV28 with TRBJ2-2; D possibly corresponds to TRBD2 (5 bases). The germline V gene encodes CDR1 MDHEN and CDR2 SYDVKM. There are 11 residues in the CDR3. Between the trimmed V and J ends, which lost 7 bases and 8 bases, there was a span of 8 bases. The CDR3 coding sequence is TGTGCCAGCATGAGGGAGGGGGAGCTGTTTTAT. This encodes CASMREGELFY.

V gene TRBV19 combines with J gene TRBJ2-4, with a tentative D call TRBD1 (5 bases). CDR1 and CDR2 (germline): LNHDA, SQIVND (reference sequence). The CDR3 contains 14 residues. Trimming shortened V by 3 bases and J by 7 bases, and 13 bases separated the two germline ends. In DNA, the CDR3 is TGTGCCAGTAGTATCCAGGGAAGTGAGAACATTCAGTACTTC. It is translated as CASSIQGSENIQYF. Full variable domain (remainder filled in from reference TRBV19 and TRBJ2-4): DGGITQSPKYLFRKEGQNVTLSCEQNLNHDAMYWYRQDPGQGLRLIYYSQIVNDFQKGDIAEGYSVSREKKESFPLTVTSAQKNPTAFYLCASSIQGSENIQYFGAGTRLSVL.

This clonotype has a handful of counts. This chain uses TRBV15 with TRBJ2-1; D gene uncertain. CDR1 is LNHNV, CDR2 YYDKDF, per germline (reference sequence). The V and J ends lost 6 bases and 6 bases respectively, with 3 bases between them. This CDR3 contains 10 residues. The CDR3 here is CATRGNEQFF. The DNA for the CDR3 is TGTGCCACCAGAGGCAATGAGCAGTTCTTC.

The sample holds many counts of this clonotype. This sequence joins TRBV12-3 or TRBV12-4 and TRBJ1-3, with D perhaps matching TRBD1 (5 bases). There are 14 residues in the CDR3. Trimming took 7 bases from V and 4 from J, leaving 14 bases between them. CDR3 amino acids: CASIMPGVGNTIYF. The CDR3 coding sequence is TGTGCCAGCATCATGCCGGGGGTCGGAAACACCATATATTTT.

This clonotype was seen only once. Just one base apart from a much larger clone, this may be a read error. The chain links TRBV7-9 to TRBJ2-7, with 9 bases aligning to TRBD1. The CDR3 runs to 15 residues. CDR1 and CDR2 from the germline V gene are SEHNR and FQNEAQ (reference sequence). V dropped 6 bases and J dropped 8; count of bases not matched to a gene: 14. CDR3 bases: TGTGCCAGCAGGGGGGGGGGGACAGGGCCAGGCCAGCAGTACTTC. The encoded protein is CASRGGGTGPGQQYF.

This clonotype was detected ten times or more. The chain combines TRBV18 with TRBJ2-5; D is undetermined. The CDR3 is made up of 17 amino acids. Germline CDR1 is KGHSH and CDR2 is LQKENI. V was pared by 0 bases and J by 5 bases, with 19 bases between. DNA for the CDR3: TGTGCCAGCTCACCACCTTTGGCCGGATCCCCTATGGAGACCCAGTACTTC. It is translated as CASSPPLAGSPMETQYF.

This clonotype has only a few counts. This chain uses TRBV27 with TRBJ2-3, with TRBD2 identical over 7 bases. The CDR3 length is 19 residues. CDR1 MNHEY and CDR2 SMNVEV come from the germline V gene (reference sequence). V shed 2 bases, J shed 0 bases, and the junction held 14 bases outside the gene matches. CDR3 nucleotides: TGTGCCAGCAGTTTAACCCCCCCCATAGCGGGCCTGAGCACAGATACGCAGTATTTT. This codes for CASSLTPPIAGLSTDTQYF.